This TCR beta chain was captured by sequencing in a study of beta chain features in type 1 diabetes. General study findings and limits: Among all four CD4+ subsets, Type 1 diabetes patients had TCRB CDR3s that were moderately but significantly shorter. Researchers reported that naive, central memory and Treg TCRB repertoires appeared more similar in patients than in healthy donors.

On this clone itself: Its antigen is unidentified.

Expressed TCRB transcripts were sequenced because the isolated RNA had all been reverse transcribed beforehand. Naive, central memory and regulatory T cell samples produced a mean of approximately 3.9 million reads. Clones were sequenced by immunoSEQ multiplex PCR, and TCRdb holds only the in-frame ones, with some missing. This sample yields 600,000 to 700,000 clones, of which around 12% are seen a single time; roughly 0.11% belongs to the top ten. The receptor comes from a man aged 25 to 40 with type 1 diabetes. Sequencing was performed on naive CD4+ T cells from blood.

The CDR3 sequence is CASSVAADYGYTF. CDR3 in DNA: TGTGCCAGCAGCGTAGCGGCAGATTATGGCTACACCTTC. The chain joins TRBV9 to TRBJ1-2; D call uncertain. V lost 0 bases, J lost 5 bases, and 8 bases lay in between. The germline V gene has CDR1 SGDLS and CDR2 YYNGEE. The CDR3 has 13 amino acids.